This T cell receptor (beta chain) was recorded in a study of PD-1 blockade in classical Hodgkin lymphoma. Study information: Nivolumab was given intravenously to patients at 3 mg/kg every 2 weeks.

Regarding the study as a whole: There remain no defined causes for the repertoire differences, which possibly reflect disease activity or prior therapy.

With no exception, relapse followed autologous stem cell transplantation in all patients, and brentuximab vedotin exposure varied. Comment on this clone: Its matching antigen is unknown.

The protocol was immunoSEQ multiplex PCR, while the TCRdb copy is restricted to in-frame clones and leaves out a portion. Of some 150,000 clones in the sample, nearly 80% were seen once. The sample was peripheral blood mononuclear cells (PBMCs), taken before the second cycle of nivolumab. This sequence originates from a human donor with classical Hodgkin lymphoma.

The CDR3 coding sequence is TGTGCCAGCAGCGCGGACAGGGATACGCAGTATTTT. Translated: CASSADRDTQYF. The rearrangement links TRBV5-4 to TRBJ2-3; 7 bases match TRBD1. With V trimmed by 4 bases and J by 6 bases, 2 bases remained unmatched. This CDR3 is built from 12 residues. Per germline, CDR1 SGHNT and CDR2 YYREEE (reference sequence).